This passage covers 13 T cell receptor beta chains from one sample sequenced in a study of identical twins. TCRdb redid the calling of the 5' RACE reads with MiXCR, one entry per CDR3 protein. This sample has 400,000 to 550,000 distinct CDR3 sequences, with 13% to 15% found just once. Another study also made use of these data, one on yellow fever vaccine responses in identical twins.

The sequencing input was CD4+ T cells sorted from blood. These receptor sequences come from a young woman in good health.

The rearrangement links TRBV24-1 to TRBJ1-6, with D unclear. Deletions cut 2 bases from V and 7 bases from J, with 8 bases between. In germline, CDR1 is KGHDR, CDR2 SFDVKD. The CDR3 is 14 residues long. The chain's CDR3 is CATSDSWSNSPLHF. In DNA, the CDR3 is TGTGCCACCAGTGATTCGTGGTCGAATTCACCCCTCCACTTT.

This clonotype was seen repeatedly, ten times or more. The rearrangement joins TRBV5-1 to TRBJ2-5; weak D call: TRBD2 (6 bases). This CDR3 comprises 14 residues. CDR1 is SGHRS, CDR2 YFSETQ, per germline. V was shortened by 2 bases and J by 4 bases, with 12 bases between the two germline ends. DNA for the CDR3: TGCGCCAGCAGCTTAGGGCGGGGAGGAGAGACCCAGTACTTC. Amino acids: CASSLGRGGETQYF.

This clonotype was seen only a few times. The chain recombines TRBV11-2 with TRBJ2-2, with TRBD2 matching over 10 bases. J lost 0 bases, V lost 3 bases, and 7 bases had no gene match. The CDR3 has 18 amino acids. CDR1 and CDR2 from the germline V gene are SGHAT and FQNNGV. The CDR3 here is CASSFIPAGGSNTGELFF. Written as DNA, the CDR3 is TGTGCCAGCAGCTTTATTCCAGCGGGGGGGTCGAACACCGGGGAGCTGTTTTTT.

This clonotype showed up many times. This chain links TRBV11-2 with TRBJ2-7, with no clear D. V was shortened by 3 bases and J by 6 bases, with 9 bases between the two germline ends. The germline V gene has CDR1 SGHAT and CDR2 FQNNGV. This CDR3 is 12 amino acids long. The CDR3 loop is CASSLDLSEQYF. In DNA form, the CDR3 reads TGTGCCAGCAGCTTGGATCTGAGCGAGCAGTACTTC.

The CDR3 DNA reads as TGTGCCAGCAGTGATCAGGAGGGCCCCAAAGCCAAAAACATTCAGTACTTC. Residues: CASSDQEGPKAKNIQYF. The chain employs TRBV2 and TRBJ2-4; perhaps TRBD2 as D (6 bases). The CDR3 runs 17 residues. CDR1 is SNHLY and CDR2 is FYNNEI in the germline V gene. The ends were cut back, 3 bases at V and 0 bases at J, with 15 bases in the middle. The variable domain in full, completed from reference TRBV2 and TRBJ2-4, reads EPEVTQTPSHQVTQMGQEVILRCVPISNHLYFYWYRQILGQKVEFLVSFYNNEISEKSEIFDDQFSVERPDGSNFTLKIRSTKLEDSAMYFCASSDQEGPKAKNIQYFGAGTRLSVL.

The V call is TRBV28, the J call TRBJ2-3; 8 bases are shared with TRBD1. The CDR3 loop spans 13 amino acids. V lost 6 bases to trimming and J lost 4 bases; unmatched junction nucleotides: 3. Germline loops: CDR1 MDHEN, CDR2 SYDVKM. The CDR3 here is CASRDRAADTQYF. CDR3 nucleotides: TGTGCCAGCAGGGACAGGGCCGCAGATACGCAGTATTTT.

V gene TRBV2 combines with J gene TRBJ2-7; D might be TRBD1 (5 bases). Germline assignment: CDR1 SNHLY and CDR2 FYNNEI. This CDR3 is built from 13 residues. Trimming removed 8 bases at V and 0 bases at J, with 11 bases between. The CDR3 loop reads CASGQGFSYEQYF. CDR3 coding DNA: TGTGCCAGCGGTCAGGGATTCTCCTACGAGCAGTACTTC.

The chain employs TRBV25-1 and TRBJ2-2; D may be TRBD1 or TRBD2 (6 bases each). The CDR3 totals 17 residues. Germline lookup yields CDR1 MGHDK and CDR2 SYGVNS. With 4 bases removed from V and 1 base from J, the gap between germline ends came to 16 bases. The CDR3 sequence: CASSAGWGARNTGELFF. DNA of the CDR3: TGTGCCAGCAGTGCCGGGTGGGGGGCGAGGAACACCGGGGAGCTGTTTTTT.

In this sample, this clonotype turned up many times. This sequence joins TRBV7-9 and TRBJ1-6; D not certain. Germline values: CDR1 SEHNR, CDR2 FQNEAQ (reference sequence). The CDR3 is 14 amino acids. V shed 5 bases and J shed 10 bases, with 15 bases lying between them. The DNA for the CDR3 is TGTGCCAGCAGCCCAGACGGGTCGGGGTCACCCCTCCACTTT. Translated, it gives CASSPDGSGSPLHF. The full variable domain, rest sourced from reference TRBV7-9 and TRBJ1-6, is DTGVSQNPRHKITKRGQNVTFRCDPISEHNRLYWYRQTLGQGPEFLTYFQNEAQLEKSRLLSDRFSAERPKGSFSTLEIQRTEQGDSAMYLCASSPDGSGSPLHFGNGTRLTVT.

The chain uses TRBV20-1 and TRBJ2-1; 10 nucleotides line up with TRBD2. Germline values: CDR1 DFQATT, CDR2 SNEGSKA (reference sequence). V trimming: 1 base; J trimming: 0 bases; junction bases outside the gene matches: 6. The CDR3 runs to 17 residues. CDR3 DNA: TGCAGTGCTAGAGTCCGTAGCGGGAGGCTCTCCTACAATGAGCAGTTCTTC. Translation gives CSARVRSGRLSYNEQFF.

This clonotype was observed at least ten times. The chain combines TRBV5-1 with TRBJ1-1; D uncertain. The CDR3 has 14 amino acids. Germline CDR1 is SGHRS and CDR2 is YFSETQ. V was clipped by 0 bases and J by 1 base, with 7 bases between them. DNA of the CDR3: TGCGCCAGCAGCTTGGGGGTGACGAACACTGAAGCTTTCTTT. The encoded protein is CASSLGVTNTEAFF. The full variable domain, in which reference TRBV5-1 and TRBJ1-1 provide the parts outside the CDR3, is KAGVTQTPRYLIKTRGQQVTLSCSPISGHRSVSWYQQTPGQGLQFLFEYFSETQRNKGNFPGRFSGRQFSNSRSEMNVSTLELGDSALYLCASSLGVTNTEAFFGQGTRLTVV.

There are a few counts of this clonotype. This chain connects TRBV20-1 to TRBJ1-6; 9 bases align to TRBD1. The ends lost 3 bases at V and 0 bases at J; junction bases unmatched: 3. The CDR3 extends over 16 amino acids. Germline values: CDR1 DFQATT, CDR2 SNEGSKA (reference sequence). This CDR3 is CSARTGGSSYNSPLHF. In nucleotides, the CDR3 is TGCAGTGCTAGGACAGGGGGTAGCTCCTATAATTCACCCCTCCACTTT.

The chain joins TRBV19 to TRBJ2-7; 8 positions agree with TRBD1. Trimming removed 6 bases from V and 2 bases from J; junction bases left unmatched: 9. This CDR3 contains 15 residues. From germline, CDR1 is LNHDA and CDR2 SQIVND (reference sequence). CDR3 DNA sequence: TGTGCCAGTAGCACTAGGGGGACAGGACCCTACGAGCAGTACTTC. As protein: CASSTRGTGPYEQYF.